A selection of T cell receptor beta chains follows, all from one sample in a study of PD-1 blockade in classical Hodgkin lymphoma. Assay used: immunoSEQ multiplex PCR; TCRdb lists only in-frame clones, some missing. The repertoire holds more than 140,000 clones, with around 84% as singletons. The sequencing used peripheral blood mononuclear cells (PBMCs), collected before the second cycle of nivolumab. The receptors here all came from a human donor with classical Hodgkin lymphoma. Each CDR3 is given with its conserved first and last residue. The D gene is left open where the match is weak. Expanded clones get a size class; other rows say once, few or many, or leave the size out.

V gene: TRBV5-1; J gene: TRBJ1-4; clone size: .; CDR3 length: 16; D gene: TRBD1; CDR3 DNA: TGCGCCAGCAGCCCAGTCAGGGACAGCCTGATTGAAAAACTGTTTTTT; CDR3 protein: CASSPVRDSLIEKLFF
V gene: TRBV27; J gene: TRBJ2-2; clone size: .; CDR3 length: 17; D gene: TRBD1; CDR3 DNA: TGTGCCAGCAGTCCTACCCCGGGACAGGGGGCCTCCGGGGAGCTGTTTTTT; CDR3 protein: CASSPTPGQGASGELFF
V gene: TRBV25-1; J gene: TRBJ2-2; clone size: few; CDR3 length: 13; D gene: .; CDR3 DNA: TGTGCCAGCGGCCACAGATACACCGGGGAGCTGTTTTTT; CDR3 protein: CASGHRYTGELFF
V gene: TRBV9; J gene: TRBJ2-1; clone size: .; CDR3 length: 13; D gene: .; CDR3 DNA: TGTGCCAGCAGTACCCTCCCCCCCAATGAGCAGTTCTTC; CDR3 protein: CASSTLPPNEQFF
V gene: TRBV5-4; J gene: TRBJ2-5; clone size: .; CDR3 length: 15; D gene: TRBD2; CDR3 DNA: TGTGCCAGCTCGACTAGCGGTTCCCCTCAAGAGACCCAGTACTTC; CDR3 protein: CASSTSGSPQETQYF
V gene: TRBV19; J gene: TRBJ2-3; clone size: .; CDR3 length: 18; D gene: TRBD2; CDR3 DNA: TGTGCCAGTAGTATAGATCTTGGTAGCGGGAGTTTTACGGATACGCAGTATTTT; CDR3 protein: CASSIDLGSGSFTDTQYF
V gene: TRBV6-6; J gene: TRBJ1-1; clone size: .; CDR3 length: 13; D gene: .; CDR3 DNA: TGTGCCAGCAGCGACAGTGGGAACACTGAAGCTTTCTTT; CDR3 protein: CASSDSGNTEAFF
V gene: TRBV10-3; J gene: TRBJ1-5; clone size: .; CDR3 length: 13; D gene: .; CDR3 DNA: TGTGCCATCAGTGAGTTTATAAATCAGCCCCAGCATTTT; CDR3 protein: CAISEFINQPQHF
V gene: TRBV6-1; J gene: TRBJ1-5; clone size: few; CDR3 length: 15; D gene: .; CDR3 DNA: TGTGCCAGCGTTGTTAGACAGGCGATTAATCAGCCCCAGCATTTT; CDR3 protein: CASVVRQAINQPQHF
V gene: TRBV7-8; J gene: TRBJ1-1; clone size: .; CDR3 length: 16; D gene: .; CDR3 DNA: TGTGCCAGCAGCTTAAACGGACGACAGGTGGGCACTGAAGCTTTCTTT; CDR3 protein: CASSLNGRQVGTEAFF
V gene: TRBV10-3; J gene: TRBJ2-2; clone size: .; CDR3 length: 14; D gene: .; CDR3 DNA: TGTGCCATCAGTGGCCGAACAGGGACCGGGGAGCTGTTTTTT; CDR3 protein: CAISGRTGTGELFF
V gene: TRBV20-1; J gene: TRBJ1-4; clone size: .; CDR3 length: 11; D gene: .; CDR3 DNA: TGCAGTGTGGGGGGAGGCGAAAAACTGTTTTTT; CDR3 protein: CSVGGGEKLFF
V gene: TRBV28; J gene: TRBJ2-2; clone size: .; CDR3 length: 14; D gene: .; CDR3 DNA: TGTGCCAGCAGGAGCGGGCAGAACACCGGGGAGCTGTTTTTT; CDR3 protein: CASRSGQNTGELFF
V gene: TRBV25-1; J gene: TRBJ2-1; clone size: .; CDR3 length: 14; D gene: .; CDR3 DNA: TGTGCCAGCAGTGAGGTTACTAGTTACAATGAGCAGTTCTTC; CDR3 protein: CASSEVTSYNEQFF
V gene: TRBV6-6; J gene: TRBJ1-1; clone size: few; CDR3 length: 10; D gene: .; CDR3 DNA: TGTGCCAGCAGTTACCAGGAAGCTTTCTTT; CDR3 protein: CASSYQEAFF
V gene: TRBV7-9; J gene: TRBJ2-5; clone size: .; CDR3 length: 15; D gene: TRBD1; CDR3 DNA: TGTGCCAGCAGCTACGGACAGGGGGCGCCGGAGACCCAGTACTTC; CDR3 protein: CASSYGQGAPETQYF
V gene: TRBV7-2; J gene: TRBJ2-3; clone size: once; CDR3 length: 16; D gene: TRBD2; CDR3 DNA: TGTGCCAGCAGCTTAGCCTCTAGCGGGCTCGGAGATACGCAGTATTTT; CDR3 protein: CASSLASSGLGDTQYF
V gene: TRBV11-3; J gene: TRBJ1-1; clone size: .; CDR3 length: 14; D gene: .; CDR3 DNA: TGTGCCAGCAGCTTTTCCCGAGGGGCCACTGAAGCTTTCTTT; CDR3 protein: CASSFSRGATEAFF
V gene: TRBV27; J gene: TRBJ2-7; clone size: .; CDR3 length: 13; D gene: TRBD1; CDR3 DNA: TGTGCCAGCAGGTCCTGGGACAGCTACGAGCAGTACTTC; CDR3 protein: CASRSWDSYEQYF
V gene: TRBV2; J gene: TRBJ1-1; clone size: .; CDR3 length: 15; D gene: TRBD1; CDR3 DNA: TGTGCCGGACAATCCGGGACAGGAATGAACACTGAAGCTTTCTTT; CDR3 protein: CAGQSGTGMNTEAFF
V gene: TRBV4-1; J gene: TRBJ2-5; clone size: .; CDR3 length: 14; D gene: TRBD1; CDR3 DNA: TGCGCCAGCAGACTAGGGAGACAGGGGAGCAGGCAGTACTTC; CDR3 protein: CASRLGRQGSRQYF
V gene: TRBV5-4; J gene: TRBJ2-1; clone size: .; CDR3 length: 15; D gene: .; CDR3 DNA: TGTGCCAGCAGCCGGGGTGAGGGGTTTTACAATGAGCAGTTCTTC; CDR3 protein: CASSRGEGFYNEQFF
V gene: TRBV11-3; J gene: TRBJ2-2; clone size: .; CDR3 length: 13; D gene: .; CDR3 DNA: TGTGCCAGCAGCTTAGGCGGGCCCGGGGAGCTGTTTTTT; CDR3 protein: CASSLGGPGELFF
V gene: TRBV6-1; J gene: TRBJ1-2; clone size: .; CDR3 length: 12; D gene: TRBD1; CDR3 DNA: TGTGCCAGCAGGGACAGGGTAAGAGGCTACACCTTC; CDR3 protein: CASRDRVRGYTF
V gene: TRBV25-1; J gene: TRBJ1-2; clone size: few; CDR3 length: 11; D gene: .; CDR3 DNA: TGTGCCAGCAATTGGGGCTATGGCTACACCTTC; CDR3 protein: CASNWGYGYTF
V gene: TRBV7-9; J gene: TRBJ1-6; clone size: many; CDR3 length: 13; D gene: .; CDR3 DNA: TGTGCCAGCAGCCCCGGGGGGAATTCACCCCTCCACTTT; CDR3 protein: CASSPGGNSPLHF
V gene: TRBV7-9; J gene: TRBJ1-1; clone size: few; CDR3 length: 13; D gene: TRBD1; CDR3 DNA: TGTGCCAGCAGCTTACTACAGGGGCTTGAAGCTTTCTTT; CDR3 protein: CASSLLQGLEAFF
V gene: TRBV9; J gene: TRBJ2-3; clone size: .; CDR3 length: 15; D gene: .; CDR3 DNA: TGTGCCAGCAGCGTAGTTGGGGGAAGCACAGATACGCAGTATTTT; CDR3 protein: CASSVVGGSTDTQYF
V gene: TRBV4-1; J gene: TRBJ1-2; clone size: few; CDR3 length: 11; D gene: .; CDR3 DNA: TGCGCCAGCAGCCAAGGCTCGCGTTACACCTTC; CDR3 protein: CASSQGSRYTF
V gene: TRBV27; J gene: TRBJ2-3; clone size: .; CDR3 length: 17; D gene: TRBD1; CDR3 DNA: TGTGCCAGCAGTTTAACCCCGGACAGGGGACGCACAGATACGCAGTATTTT; CDR3 protein: CASSLTPDRGRTDTQYF
V gene: TRBV4-3; J gene: TRBJ2-7; clone size: .; CDR3 length: 16; D gene: .; CDR3 DNA: TGCGCCAGCAGCCCCGTGGCCGGGACTCATCTCTACGAGCAGTACTTC; CDR3 protein: CASSPVAGTHLYEQYF
V gene: TRBV7-9; J gene: TRBJ1-1; clone size: few; CDR3 length: 15; D gene: .; CDR3 DNA: TGTGCCAGCAGCTTAGTCTGGCCTCCGAACACTGAAGCTTTCTTT; CDR3 protein: CASSLVWPPNTEAFF
V gene: TRBV28; J gene: TRBJ1-2; clone size: .; CDR3 length: 13; D gene: .; CDR3 DNA: TGTGCCAGCAGTTTGACAGGACCCTATGGCTACACCTTC; CDR3 protein: CASSLTGPYGYTF
V gene: TRBV9; J gene: TRBJ1-1; clone size: few; CDR3 length: 17; D gene: TRBD1; CDR3 DNA: TGTGCCAGCAGCGGGACACCCGGGACAGGGGAGAACACTGAAGCTTTCTTT; CDR3 protein: CASSGTPGTGENTEAFF
V gene: TRBV6-1; J gene: TRBJ2-1; clone size: few; CDR3 length: 15; D gene: TRBD2; CDR3 DNA: TGTGCCAGCATGGAACGAGCGGGGGGGAATAATGAGCAGTTCTTC; CDR3 protein: CASMERAGGNNEQFF
V gene: TRBV18; J gene: TRBJ2-3; clone size: .; CDR3 length: 13; D gene: .; CDR3 DNA: TGTGCCAGCTCTCTCCTACAGGGAGATACGCAGTATTTT; CDR3 protein: CASSLLQGDTQYF
V gene: TRBV5-4; J gene: TRBJ2-2; clone size: .; CDR3 length: 12; D gene: .; CDR3 DNA: TGTGCCAGCAGCTTGGCGGTCGGGGAGCTGTTTTTT; CDR3 protein: CASSLAVGELFF
V gene: TRBV11-1; J gene: TRBJ2-7; clone size: .; CDR3 length: 13; D gene: TRBD1; CDR3 DNA: TGTGCCAGCAGCCCGGGACAGATCTACGAGCAGTACTTC; CDR3 protein: CASSPGQIYEQYF
V gene: TRBV27; J gene: TRBJ2-1; clone size: .; CDR3 length: 15; D gene: .; CDR3 DNA: TGTGCCAGCAGCCGGAGGATTTACGGTTACAATGAGCAGTTCTTC; CDR3 protein: CASSRRIYGYNEQFF
V gene: TRBV5-8; J gene: TRBJ2-1; clone size: .; CDR3 length: 16; D gene: .; CDR3 DNA: TGTGCCAGCAGCTTGGAGGGACGTTCCTCCTACAATGAGCAGTTCTTC; CDR3 protein: CASSLEGRSSYNEQFF
V gene: TRBV18; J gene: TRBJ1-1; clone size: .; CDR3 length: 12; D gene: .; CDR3 DNA: TGTGCCAGCTCAGTACGGAACACTGAAGCTTTCTTT; CDR3 protein: CASSVRNTEAFF
V gene: TRBV7-9; J gene: TRBJ1-1; clone size: .; CDR3 length: 14; D gene: .; CDR3 DNA: TGTGCCAGCAGCTTCCAGGCCAGCGACACTGAAGCTTTCTTT; CDR3 protein: CASSFQASDTEAFF
V gene: TRBV18; J gene: TRBJ1-1; clone size: once; CDR3 length: 12; D gene: .; CDR3 DNA: TGTGCCAGCTCAAGGTTGAACACTGAAGCTTTCTTT; CDR3 protein: CASSRLNTEAFF
V gene: TRBV6-6; J gene: TRBJ1-5; clone size: .; CDR3 length: 12; D gene: .; CDR3 DNA: TGTGCCAGCACCGGGGGCAATCAGCCCCAGCATTTT; CDR3 protein: CASTGGNQPQHF
V gene: TRBV30; J gene: TRBJ2-3; clone size: .; CDR3 length: 16; D gene: .; CDR3 DNA: TGTGCCTGGAGACCGGAGCGGCTGGCTGGCACAGATACGCAGTATTTT; CDR3 protein: CAWRPERLAGTDTQYF
V gene: TRBV6-5; J gene: TRBJ2-7; clone size: few; CDR3 length: 13; D gene: .; CDR3 DNA: TGTGCCAGCAGTCCTACAGGGACCTACGAGCAGTACTTC; CDR3 protein: CASSPTGTYEQYF
V gene: TRBV10-3; J gene: TRBJ1-5; clone size: .; CDR3 length: 14; D gene: .; CDR3 DNA: TGTGCCATCAGTGAACAAGGGGTCAATCAGCCCCAGCATTTT; CDR3 protein: CAISEQGVNQPQHF
V gene: TRBV28; J gene: TRBJ2-5; clone size: .; CDR3 length: 13; D gene: .; CDR3 DNA: TGTGCCAGCAGGGGGTCACCGCAAGAGACCCAGTACTTC; CDR3 protein: CASRGSPQETQYF
V gene: TRBV7-6; J gene: TRBJ2-7; clone size: .; CDR3 length: 15; D gene: .; CDR3 DNA: TGTGCCAGCAGTTCCTGGCGGCAGGGGCACTACGAGCAGTACTTC; CDR3 protein: CASSSWRQGHYEQYF
V gene: TRBV7-2; J gene: TRBJ2-5; clone size: .; CDR3 length: 13; D gene: .; CDR3 DNA: TGTGCCAGCAGCAAACGACTCCAAGAGACCCAGTACTTC; CDR3 protein: CASSKRLQETQYF
V gene: TRBV7-9; J gene: TRBJ2-3; clone size: .; CDR3 length: 17; D gene: .; CDR3 DNA: TGTGCCAGCCAGCACTCTTCGGTGGACACACGCACAGATACGCAGTATTTT; CDR3 protein: CASQHSSVDTRTDTQYF